The entry below describes one TCR beta chain. Antigen: not known. This sample was included in a study of blood T cells in healthy people across ages. A second PCR, run for about 7 to 12 cycles, used a sample-barcoded 5' primer plus a J-beta primer mix. TCRdb itself ran the 5' RACE reads through MiXCR, one entry per CDR3 protein. This sample has 850,000 to 1,000,000 distinct CDR3 sequences, with 51% found just once. Caucasian, healthy and from Russia, the donors were aged between roughly 6 and 95. Findings of the study overall: Diversity was higher, and naive CD4+ cells more numerous, in long-lived donors than in aged donors.

This CDR3 spans 15 amino acids. Germline CDR1 LGHNA, CDR2 YSLEER. Trimming took 6 bases from V and 0 from J, leaving 12 bases between them. This sequence originates from a woman aged 60-75 years in good health. Sequencing was done on a sample of blood. The J gene is TRBJ2-1, the V gene TRBV4-3, with D perhaps TRBD2 (6 bases). As DNA, the CDR3 is TGCGCCAGCAGGCGGACTATGGGCTCCTACAATGAGCAGTTCTTC. Encoded protein: CASRRTMGSYNEQFF.